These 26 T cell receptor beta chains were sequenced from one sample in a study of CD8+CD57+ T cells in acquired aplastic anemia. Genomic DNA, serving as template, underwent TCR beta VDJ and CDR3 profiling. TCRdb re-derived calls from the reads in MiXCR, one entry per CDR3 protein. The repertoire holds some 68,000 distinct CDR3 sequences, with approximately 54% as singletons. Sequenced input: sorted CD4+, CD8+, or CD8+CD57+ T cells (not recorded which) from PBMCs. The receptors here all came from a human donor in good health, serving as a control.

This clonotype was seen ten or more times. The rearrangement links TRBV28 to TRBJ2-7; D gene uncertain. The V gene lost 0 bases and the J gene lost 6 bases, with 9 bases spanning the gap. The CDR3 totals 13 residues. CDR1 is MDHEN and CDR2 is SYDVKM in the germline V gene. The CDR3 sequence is CASSLCLCREQYF. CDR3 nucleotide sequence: TGTGCCAGCAGTTTATGTCTATGTCGCGAGCAGTACTTC.

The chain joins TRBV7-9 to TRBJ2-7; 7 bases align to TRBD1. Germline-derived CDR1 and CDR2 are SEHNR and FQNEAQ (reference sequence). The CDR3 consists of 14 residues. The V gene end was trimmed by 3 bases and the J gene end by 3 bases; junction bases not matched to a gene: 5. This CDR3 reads CASSFTGVGYEQYV. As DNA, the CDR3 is TGTGCCAGCAGCTTCACAGGGGTGGGCTACGAGCAGTACGTC.

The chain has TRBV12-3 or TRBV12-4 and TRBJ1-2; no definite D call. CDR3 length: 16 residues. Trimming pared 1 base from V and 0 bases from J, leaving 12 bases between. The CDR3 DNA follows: TGTGCCAGCAGTTTAGAGCAGGCTACTTCTAACTATGGCTACACCTTC. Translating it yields CASSLEQATSNYGYTF.

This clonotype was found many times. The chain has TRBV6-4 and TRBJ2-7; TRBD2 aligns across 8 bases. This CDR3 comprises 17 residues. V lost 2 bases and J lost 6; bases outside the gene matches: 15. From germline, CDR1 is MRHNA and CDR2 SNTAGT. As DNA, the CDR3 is TGTGCCAGCAGTGACGGGTATCAGCGGGAGAGTAGAGGCGAGCAGTACTTC. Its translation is CASSDGYQRESRGEQYF.

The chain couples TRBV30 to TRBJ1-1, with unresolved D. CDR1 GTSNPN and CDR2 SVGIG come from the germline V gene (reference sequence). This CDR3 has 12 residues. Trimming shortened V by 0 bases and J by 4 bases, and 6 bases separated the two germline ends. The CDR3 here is CAWSVWGTEAFF. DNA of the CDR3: TGTGCCTGGAGTGTCTGGGGCACTGAAGCTTTCTTT.

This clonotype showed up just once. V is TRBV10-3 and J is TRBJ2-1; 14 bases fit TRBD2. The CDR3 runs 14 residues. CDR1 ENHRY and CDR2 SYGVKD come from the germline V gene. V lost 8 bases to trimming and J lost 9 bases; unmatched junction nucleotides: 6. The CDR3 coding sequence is TGTGCCATCGGGGGACTAGCGGGAGCTGGTGAGCAGTTCTTC. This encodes CAIGGLAGAGEQFF.

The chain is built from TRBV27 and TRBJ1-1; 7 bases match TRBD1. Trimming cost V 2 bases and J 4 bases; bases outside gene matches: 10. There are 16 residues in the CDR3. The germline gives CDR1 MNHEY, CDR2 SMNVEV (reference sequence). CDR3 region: CASSLHSRQGSTEAFF. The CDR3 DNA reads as TGTGCCAGCAGTTTACACTCTAGACAGGGAAGCACTGAAGCTTTCTTT.

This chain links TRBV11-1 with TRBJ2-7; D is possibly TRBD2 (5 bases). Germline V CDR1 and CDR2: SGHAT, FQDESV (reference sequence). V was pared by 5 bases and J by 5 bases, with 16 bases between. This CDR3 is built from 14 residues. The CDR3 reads CASSPPPTRNEQYF. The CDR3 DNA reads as TGTGCCAGCAGCCCACCACCTACTAGGAACGAGCAGTACTTC. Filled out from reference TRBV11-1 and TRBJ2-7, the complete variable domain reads EAEVAQSPRYKITEKSQAVAFWCDPISGHATLYWYRQILGQGPELLVQFQDESVVDDSQLPKDRFSAERLKGVDSTLKIQPAELGDSAMYLCASSPPPTRNEQYFGPGTRLTVT.

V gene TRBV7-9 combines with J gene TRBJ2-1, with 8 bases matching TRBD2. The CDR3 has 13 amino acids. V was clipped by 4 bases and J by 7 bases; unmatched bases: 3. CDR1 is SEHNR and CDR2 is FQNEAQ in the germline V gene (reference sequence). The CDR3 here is CASSSRGGNEQFF. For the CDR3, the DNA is TGTGCCAGCAGCTCCCGGGGGGGTAATGAGCAGTTCTTC. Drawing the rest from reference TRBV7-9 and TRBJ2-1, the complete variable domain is DTGVSQNPRHKITKRGQNVTFRCDPISEHNRLYWYRQTLGQGPEFLTYFQNEAQLEKSRLLSDRFSAERPKGSFSTLEIQRTEQGDSAMYLCASSSRGGNEQFFGPGTRLTVL.

The CDR3 is CATSRDRSYEQYF. The CDR3 DNA reads as TGTGCCACCAGCAGAGATCGCAGCTACGAGCAGTACTTC. The chain employs TRBV15 and TRBJ2-7; D gene ambiguous. CDR3 length: 13 amino acids. Germline CDR1 LNHNV, CDR2 YYDKDF (reference sequence). Trimming stripped 0 bases from V and 3 bases from J, with 6 bases between.

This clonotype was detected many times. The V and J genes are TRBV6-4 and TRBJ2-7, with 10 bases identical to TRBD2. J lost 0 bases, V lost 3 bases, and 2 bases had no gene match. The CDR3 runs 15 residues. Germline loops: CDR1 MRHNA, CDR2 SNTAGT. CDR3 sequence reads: CASSELAGSSYEQYF. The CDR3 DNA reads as TGTGCCAGCAGTGAACTAGCGGGGAGCTCCTACGAGCAGTACTTC.

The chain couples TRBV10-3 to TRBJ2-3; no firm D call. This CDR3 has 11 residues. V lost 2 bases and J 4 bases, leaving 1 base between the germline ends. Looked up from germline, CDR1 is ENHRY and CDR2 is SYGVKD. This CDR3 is CAISEADTQYF. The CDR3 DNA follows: TGTGCCATCAGTGAGGCAGATACGCAGTATTTT.

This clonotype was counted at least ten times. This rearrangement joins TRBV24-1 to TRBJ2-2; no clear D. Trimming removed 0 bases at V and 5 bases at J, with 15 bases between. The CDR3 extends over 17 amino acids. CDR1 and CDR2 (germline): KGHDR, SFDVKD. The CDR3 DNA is TGTGCCACCAGTGATTTGGTGGTGGGATTCGGGACCGGGGAGCTGTTTTTT. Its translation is CATSDLVVGFGTGELFF.

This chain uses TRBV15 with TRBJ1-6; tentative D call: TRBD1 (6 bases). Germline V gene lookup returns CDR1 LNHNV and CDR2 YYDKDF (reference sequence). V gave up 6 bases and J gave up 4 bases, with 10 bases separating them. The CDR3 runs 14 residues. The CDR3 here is CATRSQGYNSPLHF. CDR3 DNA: TGTGCCACCAGGTCCCAGGGGTATAATTCACCCCTCCACTTT.

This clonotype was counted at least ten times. For the CDR3, the DNA is TGCGCCAGCAGCTTGGACCTATCGGACAGGACCTACGAGCAGTACTTC. It encodes CASSLDLSDRTYEQYF. The chain is built from TRBV5-1 and TRBJ2-7; 7 bases fit TRBD1. CDR1 SGHRS and CDR2 YFSETQ come from the germline V gene. The junction had 8 bases not matched to a gene; V was cut back by 0 bases and J by 2 bases. This CDR3 comprises 16 residues.

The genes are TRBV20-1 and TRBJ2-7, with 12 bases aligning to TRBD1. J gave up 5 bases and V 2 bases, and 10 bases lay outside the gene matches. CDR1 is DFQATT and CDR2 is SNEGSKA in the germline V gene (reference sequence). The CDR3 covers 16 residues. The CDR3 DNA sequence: TGCAGTGCTAGAACTACCGGGACAGGGGGCTTCAACGAGCAGTACTTC. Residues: CSARTTGTGGFNEQYF.

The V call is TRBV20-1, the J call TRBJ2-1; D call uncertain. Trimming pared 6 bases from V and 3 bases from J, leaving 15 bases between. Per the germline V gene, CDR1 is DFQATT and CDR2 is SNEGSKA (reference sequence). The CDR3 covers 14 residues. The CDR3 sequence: CSAVVQAFYNEQFF. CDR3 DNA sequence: TGCAGTGCCGTCGTGCAGGCCTTCTACAATGAGCAGTTCTTC.

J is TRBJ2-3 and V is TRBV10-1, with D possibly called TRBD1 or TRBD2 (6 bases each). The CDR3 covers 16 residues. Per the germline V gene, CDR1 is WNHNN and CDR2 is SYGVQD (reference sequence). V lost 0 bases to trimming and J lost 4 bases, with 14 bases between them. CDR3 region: CASSESPGAEADTQYF. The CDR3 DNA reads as TGCGCCAGCAGTGAGTCGCCGGGGGCTGAAGCAGATACGCAGTATTTT.

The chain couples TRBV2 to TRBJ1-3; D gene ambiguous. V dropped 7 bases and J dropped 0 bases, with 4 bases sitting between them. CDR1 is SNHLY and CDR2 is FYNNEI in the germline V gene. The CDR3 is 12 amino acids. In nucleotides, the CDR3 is TGTGCCAGCACGCGCTCTGGAAACACCATATATTTT. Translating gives CASTRSGNTIYF.

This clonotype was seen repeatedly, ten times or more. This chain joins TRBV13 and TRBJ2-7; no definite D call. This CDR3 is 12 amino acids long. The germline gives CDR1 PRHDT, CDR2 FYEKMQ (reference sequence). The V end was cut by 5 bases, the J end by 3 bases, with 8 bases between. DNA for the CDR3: TGTGCCAGCAGCGATGGCTTCTACGAGCAGTACTTC. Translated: CASSDGFYEQYF.

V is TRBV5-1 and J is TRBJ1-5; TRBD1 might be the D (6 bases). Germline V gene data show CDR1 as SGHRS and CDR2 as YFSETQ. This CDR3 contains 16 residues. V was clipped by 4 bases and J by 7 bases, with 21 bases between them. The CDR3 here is CASSLHPTGAGQPQHF. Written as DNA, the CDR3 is TGCGCCAGCAGCCTTCACCCGACAGGCGCGGGGCAGCCCCAGCATTTT.

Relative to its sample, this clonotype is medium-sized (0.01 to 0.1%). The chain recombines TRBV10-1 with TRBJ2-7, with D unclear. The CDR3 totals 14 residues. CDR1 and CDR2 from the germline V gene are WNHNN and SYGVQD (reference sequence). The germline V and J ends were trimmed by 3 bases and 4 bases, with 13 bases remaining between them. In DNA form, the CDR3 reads TGCGCCAGCAGTGATGGGGTCTCCCCTTACGAGCAGTACTTC. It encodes CASSDGVSPYEQYF.

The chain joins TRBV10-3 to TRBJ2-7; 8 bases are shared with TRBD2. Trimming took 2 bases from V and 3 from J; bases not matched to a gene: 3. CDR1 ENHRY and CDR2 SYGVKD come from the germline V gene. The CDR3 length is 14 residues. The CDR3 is CAISETGTSYEQYF. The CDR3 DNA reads TGTGCCATCAGTGAGACAGGGACTAGCTACGAGCAGTACTTC.

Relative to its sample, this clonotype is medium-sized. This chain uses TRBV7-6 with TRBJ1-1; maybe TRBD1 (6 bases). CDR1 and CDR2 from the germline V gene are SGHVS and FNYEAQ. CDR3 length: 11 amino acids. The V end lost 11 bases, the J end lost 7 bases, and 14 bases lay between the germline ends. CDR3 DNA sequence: TGTGCCGACAGGTTGGGAGTTGAAGCTTTCTTT. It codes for CADRLGVEAFF.

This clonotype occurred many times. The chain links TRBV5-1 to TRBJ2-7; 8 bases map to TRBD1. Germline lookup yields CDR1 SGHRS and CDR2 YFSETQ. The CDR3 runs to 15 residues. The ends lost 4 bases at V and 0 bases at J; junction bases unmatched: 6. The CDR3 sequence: CASSQRTGNSYEQYF. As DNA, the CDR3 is TGCGCCAGCAGCCAACGGACAGGGAACTCCTACGAGCAGTACTTC.

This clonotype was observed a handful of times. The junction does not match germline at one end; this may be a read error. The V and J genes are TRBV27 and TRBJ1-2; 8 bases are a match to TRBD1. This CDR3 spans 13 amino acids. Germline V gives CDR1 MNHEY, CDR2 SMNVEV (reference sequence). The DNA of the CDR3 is TGTGCCAGCACCGCGCGGACAGGGTCTGGCCACACCTTC. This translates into CASTARTGSGHTF.